Listed below are T cell receptor beta chains from one sample, sequenced in a study of cytotoxic CD8 clonotypes in ibrutinib-treated CLL. Assay used: immunoSEQ multiplex PCR; TCRdb lists only in-frame clones, some missing. In the table there are 110,000 to 150,000 clones, roughly 90% of which are singletons. The sequences come from PBMCs, collected after 12 months of ibrutinib treatment. The receptors stem from a human donor with chronic lymphocytic leukemia. Both conserved end residues are part of each CDR3. Fields, in order: clone size, D gene, V gene, J gene, CDR3 DNA, CDR3 protein. D genes are given only for firm matches. Where a row states a size, it is once, few, many or the class of an expanded clone; other rows omit it.

clone_size: NA
d_call: TRBD1
v_call: TRBV11-2
j_call: TRBJ1-2
cdr3_nt: TGTGCCAGCAGCTACCAAGACAGGGACGGCTACACCTTC
cdr3_aa: CASSYQDRDGYTF

clone_size: once
d_call: TRBD1
v_call: TRBV7-3
j_call: TRBJ1-2
cdr3_nt: TGTGCCAGCAGCTTAGGACAGGGTTATGGCTACACCTTC
cdr3_aa: CASSLGQGYGYTF

clone_size: few
d_call: TRBD1
v_call: TRBV5-1
j_call: TRBJ1-4
cdr3_nt: TGCGCCAGCAGCCCCACGCCCCGACAGGGTGAAAAACTGTTTTTT
cdr3_aa: CASSPTPRQGEKLFF

clone_size: once
d_call: NA
v_call: TRBV7-9
j_call: TRBJ2-7
cdr3_nt: TGTGCCAGCAGCCAGGACGGGGCCTCCTACTACGAGCAGTACTTC
cdr3_aa: CASSQDGASYYEQYF

clone_size: NA
d_call: NA
v_call: TRBV27
j_call: TRBJ2-3
cdr3_nt: TGTGCCAGCAGTTCGCCGCGGGGTATAACAGATACGCAGTATTTT
cdr3_aa: CASSSPRGITDTQYF

clone_size: NA
d_call: NA
v_call: TRBV27
j_call: TRBJ2-2
cdr3_nt: TGTGCCAGCAGTCCCAGAGAGAGACAGAACACCGGGGAGCTGTTTTTT
cdr3_aa: CASSPRERQNTGELFF

clone_size: once
d_call: NA
v_call: TRBV14
j_call: TRBJ1-1
cdr3_nt: TGTGCCAGCAGCCAAGATTTTAGGCAGCGCACTGAAGCTTTCTTT
cdr3_aa: CASSQDFRQRTEAFF

clone_size: NA
d_call: NA
v_call: TRBV11-3
j_call: TRBJ2-1
cdr3_nt: TGTGCCAGCAGCGGCCGTGGGAATGAGCAGTTCTTC
cdr3_aa: CASSGRGNEQFF

clone_size: NA
d_call: TRBD2
v_call: TRBV30
j_call: TRBJ2-7
cdr3_nt: TGTGCCTGGAGTTGGACTAGCGGGAGGGGGCCCTACGAGCAGTACTTC
cdr3_aa: CAWSWTSGRGPYEQYF

clone_size: NA
d_call: NA
v_call: TRBV4-1
j_call: TRBJ2-7
cdr3_nt: TGCGCCAGCAGCCAAGGGCTCCATAGCTCCTACGAGCAGTACTTC
cdr3_aa: CASSQGLHSSYEQYF

clone_size: NA
d_call: NA
v_call: TRBV7-9
j_call: TRBJ2-3
cdr3_nt: TGTGCCAGCTTCCGGGACTTCAAAGATACGCAGTATTTT
cdr3_aa: CASFRDFKDTQYF

clone_size: NA
d_call: NA
v_call: TRBV28
j_call: TRBJ1-1
cdr3_nt: TGTGCCAGCAGTGAGTTAGACAACACTGAAGCTTTCTTT
cdr3_aa: CASSELDNTEAFF

clone_size: NA
d_call: NA
v_call: TRBV25-1
j_call: TRBJ2-1
cdr3_nt: TGTGCCAGCAGTGACTCCTGGCGGAATGAGCAGTTCTTC
cdr3_aa: CASSDSWRNEQFF

clone_size: NA
d_call: TRBD2
v_call: TRBV7-9
j_call: TRBJ2-5
cdr3_nt: TGTGCCAGCAGCTCGCCCCCGGGACTAGGGCAAGAGACCCAGTACTTC
cdr3_aa: CASSSPPGLGQETQYF

clone_size: NA
d_call: NA
v_call: TRBV2
j_call: TRBJ2-2
cdr3_nt: TGTGCCAGCATAGGGCAGGCCGGCGGGGAGCTGTTTTTT
cdr3_aa: CASIGQAGGELFF

clone_size: NA
d_call: NA
v_call: TRBV7-3
j_call: TRBJ2-1
cdr3_nt: TGTGCCAGCAGCAACTCGGGATACAATGAGCAGTTCTTC
cdr3_aa: CASSNSGYNEQFF